Each of the 21 T cell receptor beta chains below was sequenced from the same sample in a study of siplizumab effects on memory and regulatory T cells. The repertoire was sequenced with immunoSEQ multiplex PCR; TCRdb's copy has only in-frame clones and lacks some. The sample yields 90,000 to 120,000 clones, 90% to 95% seen once. Material for sequencing was Tregs sorted from blood. The receptors here all came from a human donor in good health.

This chain joins TRBV7-9 and TRBJ2-5, with TRBD1 matching over 8 bases. The J call could be wrong; TRBJ2-7 is a better fit for the DNA end. CDR1 is SEHNR, CDR2 FQNEAQ, per germline (reference sequence). The CDR3 contains 14 residues. The CDR3: CASSLLTGGYEQYF. The CDR3 DNA is TGTGCCAGCAGCTTACTTACAGGGGGCTACGAGCAGTACTTC.

The V call is TRBV6-6, the J call TRBJ1-1; D gene unclear. V gave up 2 bases and J gave up 10 bases, with 11 bases separating them. Germline V CDR1 and CDR2: MNHNY, SVGAGI (reference sequence). The CDR3 has 12 amino acids. The CDR3 sequence: CASSYPGSRAFF. In DNA form, the CDR3 reads TGTGCCAGCAGTTACCCGGGATCAAGAGCTTTCTTT.

This rearrangement joins TRBV7-9 to TRBJ2-1; no reliable D call. Trimming took 5 bases from V and 9 from J, leaving 8 bases between them. CDR3 length equals 11 residues. Per germline, CDR1 SEHNR and CDR2 FQNEAQ (reference sequence). The CDR3 region has the DNA TGTGCCAGCAGCACTCGTCGTGAGCAGTTCTTC. It translates to CASSTRREQFF.

This sequence joins TRBV15 and TRBJ1-6; D is undetermined. Trimming left V 5 bases short and J 9 bases short, with 17 bases between. The CDR3 has 15 amino acids. The germline V gene encodes CDR1 LNHNV and CDR2 YYDKDF (reference sequence). CDR3 amino acids: CATSPDPTGVSPLHF. The CDR3 bases are TGTGCCACCAGCCCGGACCCGACTGGGGTTTCACCCCTCCACTTT.

In regard to this clone: This sample includes further DNA sequences coding for the same CDR3. The V and J genes are TRBV5-1 and TRBJ2-2; D not resolved. Germline CDR1 SGHRS, CDR2 YFSETQ. This CDR3 has 13 amino acids. Trimming stripped 0 bases from V and 4 bases from J, with 4 bases between. The CDR3 sequence: CASSLVVTGELFF. The CDR3 nucleotides are TGCGCCAGCAGCTTGGTAGTCACCGGGGAGCTGTTTTTT.

The V and J genes are TRBV27 and TRBJ2-7, with D unclear. Germline CDR1 reads MNHEY; CDR2 reads SMNVEV (reference sequence). With 5 bases removed from V and 5 bases from J, the gap between germline ends came to 13 bases. The CDR3 spans 13 residues. The CDR3, as DNA: TGTGCCAGCAGTAGGACCCCCTTGGACGAGCAGTACTTC. As protein: CASSRTPLDEQYF.

The chain employs TRBV10-3 and TRBJ1-1; tentatively, D is TRBD1 (6 bases). CDR1 and CDR2 (germline): ENHRY, SYGVKD. The CDR3 has 15 amino acids. V was trimmed by 2 bases and J by 3 bases, leaving 13 bases between them. The CDR3 bases are TGTGCCATCAGTGAGCGAACAGGGTTAGACACTGAAGCTTTCTTT. It yields the protein CAISERTGLDTEAFF.

The rearrangement links TRBV4-1 to TRBJ1-4; 8 bases fit TRBD1. This CDR3 spans 16 amino acids. From germline, CDR1 is MGHRA and CDR2 YSYEKL. The V segment lost 4 bases and the J segment 0 bases; nucleotides outside the gene matches: 4. The CDR3 coding sequence is TGCGCCAGCAGCCCGGACAGGGAAACAACTAATGAAAAACTGTTTTTT. Translated: CASSPDRETTNEKLFF.

The V call is TRBV7-6, the J call TRBJ2-5; D is uncertain. Germline V lookup: CDR1 SGHVS, CDR2 FNYEAQ. The CDR3 runs to 11 residues. V lost 2 bases to trimming and J lost 5 bases, with 3 bases between them. CDR3 DNA sequence: TGTGCCAGCAGCTTATCGGAGACCCAGTACTTC. Amino acids: CASSLSETQYF. Full variable domain (outside the CDR3, taken from reference TRBV7-6 and TRBJ2-5): GAGVSQSPRYKVTKRGQDVALRCDPISGHVSLYWYRQALGQGPEFLTYFNYEAQQDKSGLPNDRFSAERPEGSISTLTIQRTEQRDSAMYRCASSLSETQYFGPGTRLLVL.

This chain uses TRBV20-1 with TRBJ1-2; D ambiguous. With 5 bases removed from V and 5 bases from J, the gap between germline ends came to 9 bases. Germline CDR1 is DFQATT and CDR2 is SNEGSKA (reference sequence). This CDR3 is 11 amino acids long. In DNA form, the CDR3 reads TGCAGTGCTTACGCGATATATGGCTACACCTTC. Its protein product is CSAYAIYGYTF.

The gene calls are TRBV19 and TRBJ1-1, with 8 nucleotides matching TRBD1. Unmatched junction bases numbered 7, after V lost 5 bases and J lost 2 bases. Germline CDR1 and CDR2: LNHDA and SQIVND (reference sequence). This CDR3 comprises 15 residues. The chain's CDR3 is CASSRMDRVNTEAFF. For the CDR3, the DNA is TGTGCCAGTAGTCGGATGGACAGGGTTAACACTGAAGCTTTCTTT.

Written as DNA, the CDR3 is TGTGCCAGCAGTTTTTGGGCAGGACCCTCCTACGAGCAGTACTTC. This translates into CASSFWAGPSYEQYF. The chain links TRBV28 to TRBJ2-7; no definite D call. The CDR3 has 15 residues. V lost 3 bases and J 0 bases, leaving 12 bases between the germline ends. Germline CDR1 is MDHEN and CDR2 is SYDVKM.

CDR3 amino acids: CASSFFAGNTEAFF. The CDR3 DNA reads TGTGCCAGCAGTTTTTTCGCGGGGAACACTGAAGCTTTCTTT. The rearrangement joins TRBV27 to TRBJ1-1; no definite D call. This CDR3 has 14 residues. The ends were cut back, 3 bases at V and 1 base at J, with 9 bases in the middle. Germline V gene data show CDR1 as MNHEY and CDR2 as SMNVEV (reference sequence).

J is TRBJ2-2 and V is TRBV4-1, with 10 bases that match TRBD2. Germline V CDR1 and CDR2: MGHRA, YSYEKL. The CDR3 is 18 amino acids. The V segment lost 4 bases and the J segment 2 bases; nucleotides outside the gene matches: 10. CDR3 nucleotides: TGCGCCAGCAGCCCCTCAGCAGCGGGAGGGTCTAACACCGGGGAGCTGTTTTTT. Amino acids: CASSPSAAGGSNTGELFF.

The chain joins TRBV19 to TRBJ1-1; perhaps TRBD1 as D (5 bases). Trimming stripped 3 bases from V and 6 bases from J, with 14 bases between. Germline assignment: CDR1 LNHDA and CDR2 SQIVND (reference sequence). This CDR3 comprises 14 residues. CDR3 sequence reads: CASSIPGGSSEAFF. In DNA form, the CDR3 reads TGTGCCAGTAGTATTCCCGGGGGGTCCTCTGAAGCTTTCTTT.

V usage is TRBV18 and J usage is TRBJ1-2; D unclear. Trimming left V 1 base short and J 4 bases short, with 16 bases between. The length of the CDR3 is 16 residues. The germline V gene has CDR1 KGHSH and CDR2 LQKENI. This CDR3 is CASSPRRQDNIYGYTF. CDR3 in DNA: TGTGCCAGCTCACCACGTCGGCAGGATAACATCTATGGCTACACCTTC.

The rearrangement joins TRBV7-2 to TRBJ2-5; 12 bases agree with TRBD2. This CDR3 has 16 amino acids. With 5 bases clipped from V and 5 bases from J, the junction kept 9 bases outside the gene matches. The V gene's germline CDR1 is SGHTA and CDR2 FQGNSA. The DNA of the CDR3 is TGTGCCAGCAGCCAGACTAGCGGGAGTTGGATGGAGACCCAGTACTTC. Translation: CASSQTSGSWMETQYF.

The V and J genes are TRBV5-1 and TRBJ2-1; no reliable D call. Looked up from germline, CDR1 is SGHRS and CDR2 is YFSETQ. V was shortened by 0 bases and J by 8 bases, with 15 bases between the two germline ends. The length of the CDR3 is 15 residues. This chain's CDR3 is CASSLVGLVGHEQFF. CDR3 nucleotide sequence: TGCGCCAGCAGCTTGGTAGGCCTAGTGGGCCATGAGCAGTTCTTC.

The CDR3 DNA follows: TGTGCCAGCAGTTCAATCTCGGCCCCAAAGGGCTACGAGCAGTACTTC. Residues: CASSSISAPKGYEQYF. V and J are TRBV28 and TRBJ2-7, with D uncertain. V was shortened by 4 bases and J by 3 bases, with 19 bases between the two germline ends. Germline V gene data show CDR1 as MDHEN and CDR2 as SYDVKM. This CDR3 comprises 16 residues. Together with reference TRBV28 and TRBJ2-7, the CDR3 gives the full variable domain: DVKVTQSSRYLVKRTGEKVFLECVQDMDHENMFWYRQDPGLGLRLIYFSYDVKMKEKGDIPEGYSVSREKKERFSLILESASTNQTSMYLCASSSISAPKGYEQYFGPGTRLTVT.

This rearrangement joins TRBV29-1 to TRBJ2-5; 7 bases fit TRBD2. After removal of 4 bases from V and 1 base from J, the junction contained 3 bases not matched to a gene. The CDR3 sequence is 13 residues long. CDR1 is SQVTM and CDR2 is ANQGSEA in the germline V gene. CDR3 DNA: TGCAGCGTTGGGGCGGGGGTCCAAGAGACCCAGTACTTC. It encodes CSVGAGVQETQYF.

The sample holds one count of this clone. V and J are TRBV6-1 and TRBJ2-4; 10 bases are shared with TRBD2. The junction had 25 bases not matched to a gene; V was cut back by 1 base and J by 1 base. Per germline, CDR1 MNHNS and CDR2 SASEGT. There are 24 residues in the CDR3. This CDR3 reads CASSEVVLGSRLAGLRSAKNIQYF. For the CDR3, the DNA is TGTGCCAGCAGTGAAGTGGTTTTGGGGTCTCGACTAGCGGGTCTAAGGTCGGCCAAAAACATTCAGTACTTC.